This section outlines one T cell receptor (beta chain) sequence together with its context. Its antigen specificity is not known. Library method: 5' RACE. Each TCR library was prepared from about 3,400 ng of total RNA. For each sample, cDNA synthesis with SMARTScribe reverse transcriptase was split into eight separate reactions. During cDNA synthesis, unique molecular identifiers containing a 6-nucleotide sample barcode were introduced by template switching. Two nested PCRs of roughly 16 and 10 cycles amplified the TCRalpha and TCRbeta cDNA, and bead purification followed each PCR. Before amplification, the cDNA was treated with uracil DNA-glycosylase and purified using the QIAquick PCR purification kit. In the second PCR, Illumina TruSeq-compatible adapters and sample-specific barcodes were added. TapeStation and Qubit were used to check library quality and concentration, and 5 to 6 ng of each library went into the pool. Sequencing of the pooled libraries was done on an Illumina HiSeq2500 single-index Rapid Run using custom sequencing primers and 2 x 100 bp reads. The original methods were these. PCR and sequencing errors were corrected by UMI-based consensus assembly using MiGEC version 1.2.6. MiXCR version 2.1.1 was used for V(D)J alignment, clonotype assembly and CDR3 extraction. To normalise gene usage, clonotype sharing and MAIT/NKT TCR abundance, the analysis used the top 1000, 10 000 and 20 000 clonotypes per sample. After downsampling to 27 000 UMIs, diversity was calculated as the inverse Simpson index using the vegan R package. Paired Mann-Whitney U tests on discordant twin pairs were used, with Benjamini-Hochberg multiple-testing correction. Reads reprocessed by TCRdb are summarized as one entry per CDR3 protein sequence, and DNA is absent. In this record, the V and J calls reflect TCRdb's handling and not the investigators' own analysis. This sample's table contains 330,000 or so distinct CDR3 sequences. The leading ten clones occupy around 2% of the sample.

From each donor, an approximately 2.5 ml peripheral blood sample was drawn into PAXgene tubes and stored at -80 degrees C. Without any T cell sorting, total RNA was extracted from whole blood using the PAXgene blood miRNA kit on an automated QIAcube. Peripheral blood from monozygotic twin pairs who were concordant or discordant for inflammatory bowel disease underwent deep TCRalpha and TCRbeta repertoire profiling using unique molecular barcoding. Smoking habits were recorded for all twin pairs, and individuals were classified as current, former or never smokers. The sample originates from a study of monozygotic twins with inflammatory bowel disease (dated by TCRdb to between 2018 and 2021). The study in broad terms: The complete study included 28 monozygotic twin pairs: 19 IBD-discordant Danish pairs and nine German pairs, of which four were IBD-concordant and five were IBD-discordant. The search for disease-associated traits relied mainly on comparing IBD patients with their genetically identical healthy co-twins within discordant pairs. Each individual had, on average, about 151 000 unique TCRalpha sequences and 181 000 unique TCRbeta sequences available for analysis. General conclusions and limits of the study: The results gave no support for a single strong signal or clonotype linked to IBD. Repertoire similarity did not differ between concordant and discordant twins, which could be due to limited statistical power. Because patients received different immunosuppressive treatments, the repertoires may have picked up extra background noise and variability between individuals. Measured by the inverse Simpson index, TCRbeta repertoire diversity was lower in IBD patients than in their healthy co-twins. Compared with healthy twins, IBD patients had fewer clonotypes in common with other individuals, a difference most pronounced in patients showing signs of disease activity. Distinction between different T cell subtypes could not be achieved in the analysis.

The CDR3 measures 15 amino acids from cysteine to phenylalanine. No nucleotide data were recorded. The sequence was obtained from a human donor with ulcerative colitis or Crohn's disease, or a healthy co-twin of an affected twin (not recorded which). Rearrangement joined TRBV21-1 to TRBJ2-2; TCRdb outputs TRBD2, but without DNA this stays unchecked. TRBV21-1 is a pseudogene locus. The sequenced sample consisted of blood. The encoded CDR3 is CASSWRDLETGELFF.